This T cell receptor (beta chain) was identified during a study of T cell responses to AZD1222 COVID-19 vaccine. Study information: Some second doses came at about 4 weeks and others at about 12 weeks; these were pooled. Regarding the study as a whole: In the spike-specific TCR repertoire, nearly half reportedly target unmutated variant regions.

The method was immunoSEQ multiplex PCR; TCRdb's version includes in-frame clones alone and lacks a portion of them. The table has 150,000 or so clones, around 90% seen once; the top ten hold 1.3%. A remark on this clone: Its antigen is unidentified.

The CDR3 has 14 amino acids. V lost 8 bases to trimming and J lost 2 bases, with 14 bases between them. Germline assignment: CDR1 ENHRY and CDR2 SYGVKD. V is TRBV10-3 and J is TRBJ2-3; possible D gene TRBD1, 6 bases. This clonotype was sampled from an adult in good health. The sample consisted of peripheral blood, taken on day 0 of AZD1222 vaccination. This chain's CDR3 is CAIRMRTVTDTQYF. CDR3 nucleotide sequence: TGTGCCATCCGGATGAGGACAGTCACAGATACGCAGTATTTT.